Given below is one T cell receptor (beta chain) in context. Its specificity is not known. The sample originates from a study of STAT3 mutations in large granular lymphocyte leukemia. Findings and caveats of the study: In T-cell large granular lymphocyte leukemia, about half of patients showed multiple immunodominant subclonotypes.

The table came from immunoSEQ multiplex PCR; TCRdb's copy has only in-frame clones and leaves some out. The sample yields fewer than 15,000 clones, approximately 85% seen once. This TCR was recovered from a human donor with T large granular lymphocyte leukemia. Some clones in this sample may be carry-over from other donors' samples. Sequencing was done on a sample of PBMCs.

CDR3 nucleotides: TGCGCCAGCAGCCGGTGGAGGGGAGAGACCCAGTACTTC. It translates to CASSRWRGETQYF. The chain employs TRBV4-1 and TRBJ2-5; D might be TRBD2 (6 bases). V was pared by 4 bases and J by 4 bases, with 10 bases between. The CDR3 has 13 amino acids. Germline V gives CDR1 MGHRA, CDR2 YSYEKL.